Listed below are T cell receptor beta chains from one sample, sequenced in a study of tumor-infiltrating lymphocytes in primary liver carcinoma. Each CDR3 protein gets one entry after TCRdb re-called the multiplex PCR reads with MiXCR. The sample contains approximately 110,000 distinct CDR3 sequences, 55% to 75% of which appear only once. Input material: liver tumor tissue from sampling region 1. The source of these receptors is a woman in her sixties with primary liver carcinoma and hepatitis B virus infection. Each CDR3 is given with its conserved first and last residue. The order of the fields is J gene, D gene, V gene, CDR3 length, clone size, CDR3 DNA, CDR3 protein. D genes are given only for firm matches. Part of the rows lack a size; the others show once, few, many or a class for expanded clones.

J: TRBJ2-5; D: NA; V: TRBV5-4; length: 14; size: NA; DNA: TGTACCAGCAGCTTGAGTAGAGATTCGGAGACCCAGTACTTC; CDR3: CTSSLSRDSETQYF
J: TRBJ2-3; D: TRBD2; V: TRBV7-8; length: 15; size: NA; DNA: TGTGCCAGCAGCCCCATCGGGAGGGCCTCGGATACGCAGTATTTT; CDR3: CASSPIGRASDTQYF
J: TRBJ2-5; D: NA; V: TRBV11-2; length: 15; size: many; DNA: TGTGCCAGCAGCTTGACGGGAAATTCGTTGGAGACCCAGTACTTC; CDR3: CASSLTGNSLETQYF
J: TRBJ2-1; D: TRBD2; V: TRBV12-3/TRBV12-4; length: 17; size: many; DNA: TGTGCCAGCGCTCCCTGGACTAGCGGGCAATCCTACAATGAGCAGTTCTTC; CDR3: CASAPWTSGQSYNEQFF
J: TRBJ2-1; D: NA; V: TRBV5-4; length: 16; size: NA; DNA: TGTGCCAGCACCCGTGAGGGGCCTCTTCCAAACAATGAGCAGTTCTTC; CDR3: CASTREGPLPNNEQFF
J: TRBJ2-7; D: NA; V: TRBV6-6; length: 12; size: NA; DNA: TGTGCCAACAGTTACTCCGGCAATGAGCAGTACTTC; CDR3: CANSYSGNEQYF
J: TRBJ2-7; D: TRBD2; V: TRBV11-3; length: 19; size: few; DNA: TGTGCCGGCAGCTTAGTCGTATACAGGGGACTAGCGGGACCCTACGAGCAGTACTTC; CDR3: CAGSLVVYRGLAGPYEQYF
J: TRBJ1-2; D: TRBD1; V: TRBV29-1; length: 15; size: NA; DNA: TGCAGCGTTGAAGATCCGGACAGGGGGGGCTATGTCTACACCTTC; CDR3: CSVEDPDRGGYVYTF
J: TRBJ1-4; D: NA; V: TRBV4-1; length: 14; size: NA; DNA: TGCGCTAACAGCCCACAGGGAGGAAATGAAAAACTGTTTTTT; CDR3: CANSPQGGNEKLFF
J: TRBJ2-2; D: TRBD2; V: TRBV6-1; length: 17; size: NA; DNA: TGTGCCAGCACCCTGGGGCTAGCGGGAGGTGGGACCGGGGAGCTGTTTTTT; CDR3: CASTLGLAGGGTGELFF
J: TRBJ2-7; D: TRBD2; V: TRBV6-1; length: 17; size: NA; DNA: TGTGCCAGCACCAGCCCCCCAGGACTAGCGGGTTCTTACGAGCAGTACTTC; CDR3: CASTSPPGLAGSYEQYF
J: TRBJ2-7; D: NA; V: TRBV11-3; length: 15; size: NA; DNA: TGTGCCAACAGCTCATCCCTCGGCTCCTACAATGAGCAGTACTTC; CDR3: CANSSSLGSYNEQYF
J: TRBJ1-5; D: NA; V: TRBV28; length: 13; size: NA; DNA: TGTGCCAGCGGGGGCTATAGCAATCAGCCCCAGCATTTT; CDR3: CASGGYSNQPQHF
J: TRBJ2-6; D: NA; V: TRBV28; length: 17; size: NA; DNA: TGTGCCAGCAGTTCCCCCCTGACCGCCTCTGGGGCCAACGTCCAGACTTTC; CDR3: CASSSPLTASGANVQTF
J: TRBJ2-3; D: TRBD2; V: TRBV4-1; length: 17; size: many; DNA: TGCGCCAGCAGCATTACTAGCGGGAGGGACCCCACAGATACGCAGTATTTT; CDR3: CASSITSGRDPTDTQYF
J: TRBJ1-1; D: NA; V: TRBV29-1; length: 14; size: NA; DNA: TGCAGCGTTATCCGCAGGGCCACGGACACTGAAGCTTTCTTT; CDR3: CSVIRRATDTEAFF
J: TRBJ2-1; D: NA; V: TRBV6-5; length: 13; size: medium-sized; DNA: TGTGCCAGCAGCCGAAGCGGGTACAATGAGCAGTTCTTC; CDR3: CASSRSGYNEQFF
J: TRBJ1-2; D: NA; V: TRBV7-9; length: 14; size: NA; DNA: TGTGCCAACAGCTTATCCCAGGGTAGTCGGAGCTACACCTTC; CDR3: CANSLSQGSRSYTF
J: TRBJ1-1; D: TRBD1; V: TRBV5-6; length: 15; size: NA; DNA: TGTGCCAGCATTGGACAGGGACTGTTGAACGCTGAAGCTTTCTTT; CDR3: CASIGQGLLNAEAFF
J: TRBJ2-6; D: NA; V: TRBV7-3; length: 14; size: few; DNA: TGTGCCAGCAGCACACGCTCTGGGGCCAACGTCCTGACTTTC; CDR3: CASSTRSGANVLTF
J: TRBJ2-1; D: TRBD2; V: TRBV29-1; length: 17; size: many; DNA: TGCAGCGTGGCCACTAGCGGGAGTTGGTCACGGCACAATGAGCAGTTCTTC; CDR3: CSVATSGSWSRHNEQFF
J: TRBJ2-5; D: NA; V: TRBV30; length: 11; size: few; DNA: TGTGCCTGGAGTTCATCGGGGACCCAGTACTTC; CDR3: CAWSSSGTQYF
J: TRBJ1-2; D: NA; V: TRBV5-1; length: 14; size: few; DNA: TGCGCCAGCAGCTCTGACGGGTCTCACTATGGCTACACCTTC; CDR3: CASSSDGSHYGYTF
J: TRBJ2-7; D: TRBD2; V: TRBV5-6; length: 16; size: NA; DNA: TGTGCCAGCACCTTGTACGGACTAGCGGGAGGGAGGGAGCAGTACTTC; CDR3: CASTLYGLAGGREQYF
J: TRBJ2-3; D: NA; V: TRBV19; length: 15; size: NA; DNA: TGTGCCAGTAACAGGGACTACGACCACCCAGATACGCAGTATTTT; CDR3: CASNRDYDHPDTQYF
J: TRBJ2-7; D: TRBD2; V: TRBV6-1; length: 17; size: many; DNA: TGTGCCAGCAGTGAATCCCCCCATCTAGCGGGAGGGTACGAGCAGTACTTC; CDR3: CASSESPHLAGGYEQYF
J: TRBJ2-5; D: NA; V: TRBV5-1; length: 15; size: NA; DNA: TGCGCCAGCAGCTTGACTCAAGACCACCAAGAGACCCAGTACTTC; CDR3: CASSLTQDHQETQYF
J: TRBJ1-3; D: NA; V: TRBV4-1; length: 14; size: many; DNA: TGCGCCAGCAGCCAACAGGGTTCTGGAAACACCATATATTTT; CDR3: CASSQQGSGNTIYF
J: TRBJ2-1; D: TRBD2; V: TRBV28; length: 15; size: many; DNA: TGTGCCAGCAGTTTAACTAGCGGGACCTACAATGAGCAGTTCTTC; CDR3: CASSLTSGTYNEQFF
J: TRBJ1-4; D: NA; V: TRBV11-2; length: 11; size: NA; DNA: TGTGCCAGCAGCGCCCCTGAAAAACTGTTTTTC; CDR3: CASSAPEKLFF
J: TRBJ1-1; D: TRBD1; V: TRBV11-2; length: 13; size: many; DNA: TGTGCCAGCAGCCTAGGGGGGGACAGGGGCCTGTTCTTT; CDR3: CASSLGGDRGLFF